The T cell receptor beta chain under discussion was sequenced for a study of cytomegalovirus exposure and HLA in healthy donors. Study background: Inside one of the first data releases sat about 85 million unique TCRs taken from HLA-typed donors. Study findings and constraints: Presence/absence results assume similar sequencing depth per donor, which may not hold. Sequencing artifact likely explains a cluster of highly shared sequence variants.

This clone has more than one count but fewer than ten. Its target is not known. The donors (healthy individuals) were bone marrow donors. Germline values: CDR1 SGHRS, CDR2 YFSETQ. V was clipped by 1 base and J by 6 bases; unmatched bases: 3. The CDR3 totals 15 residues. 60 Vbeta and 13 Jbeta primers were used in PCR. Clones were read by immunoSEQ multiplex PCR, and TCRdb kept only the in-frame ones, dropping some. The sample lists 180,000 or so clones, roughly 8.7% occurring once. The sequencing sample was made of PBMCs. The origin of this receptor is a woman in her thirties in good health and CMV-seropositive. This chain links TRBV5-1 with TRBJ2-2; 10 positions agree with TRBD2. The CDR3 here is CASSLTSGIAGELFF. For the CDR3, the DNA is TGCGCCAGCAGCTTGACTAGCGGGATCGCCGGGGAGCTGTTTTTT.